This T cell receptor (beta chain) derives from a study of T cells in Graves' hyperthyroidism and ophthalmopathy (dated by TCRdb to the late 2010s). With regard to the full study: Peripheral blood was collected at initial diagnosis, before any treatment. To identify distinguishing TCR V-J signatures, a discovery cohort of around 100 patients was used, comprising 43 with Graves' ophthalmopathy and around 60 with stable Graves' hyperthyroidism. Prospective prediction of ophthalmopathy was tested in an independent validation cohort of approximately 19 hyperthyroidism patients and 15 to 17 patients who later progressed to ophthalmopathy. The 100 discovery patients were randomly split 7:3 into training and test sets. In addition, the study compared T-cell repertoires in thyroid tissue and in blood from roughly 6 Graves' hyperthyroidism patients. After sampling, hyperthyroidism patients received methimazole starting at 30 mg daily, and ophthalmopathy patients received high-dose intravenous methylprednisolone. The paper describes TCR Vbeta CDR3 sequencing of 120 to 150 peripheral blood samples, made up of 43 ophthalmopathy patients, roughly 75 hyperthyroidism patients and 17 progressor patients. Here is what the overall study found, with its caveats: No statistical method was used to set the sample size in advance, and investigators knew the group allocation. A model built on a 13 V-J signature distinguished ophthalmopathy from stable hyperthyroidism, reaching 85% to 90% sensitivity and about 81% specificity in cross-validation and 80%/75% in testing. In validation, the model predicted progression to ophthalmopathy with around 71% sensitivity and less than 80% specificity, a median of 6.5 months before onset. Most expanded thyroid clonotypes (frequency above 0.001) were also detected in blood, a finding suggesting that blood repertoires may reflect thyroid immune responses.

With respect to this clonotype: This clone's antigen is unknown. Qualities for individual bases were not recorded, and no much larger clone is one base off.

At the junction V is shortened by 0 bases and J by 3 bases, with 12 bases in between. From a lookup of the germline V gene, CDR1 and CDR2 are ENHRY and SYGVKD. From cysteine to phenylalanine, the CDR3 is 15 amino acids long. CDR3 DNA is the only sequence kept; it has 45 bases, read in frame from the first base. Amplification of TCR beta CDR3 regions was carried out from RNA transcripts. A first-round RT-PCR of the TCR CDR3 used the HTBI primer set with the Qiagen OneStep RT-PCR kit. Libraries were constructed in a second round of multiplex PCR, after which size selection and purification were performed. Sequencing of the libraries was done on an Illumina HiSeq2000 using paired-end 100 bp reads. Per the original workflow: SOAPnuke was used to process the raw data, throwing out any read that contained adapters or uncalled bases, had a mean Phred below 15, or lacked an exact constant-primer or identifier match. High-quality paired reads were merged with COPE v1.2.5, and unique nucleotide sequences were defined as clonotypes. MiTCR v1.1 was used to align the clonotypes against IMGT TRBV, TRBD and TRBJ reference segments. Analysis was restricted to V-J combinations with a frequency above 0.0001, which covered 99% to 99.2% of repertoires. The TCS score was defined as F50 (clonal expansion) divided by E x V (chaos), with BLOSUM62-based TCRdist calculated between CDR3 peptides within each V-J. Welch's t-statistics and random forest reduced just over 500 V-J features to roughly 13, which were used in a naive Bayes classifier (R e1071). TCRdb applied fastp at Q25 and MiXCR to the public reads, then kept only in-frame beta chains. Rows are combined by CDR3 protein, so each entry shows the most common genes and DNA. The authors' filters were not applied to this entry. The sample profile shows under 350,000 distinct CDR3 sequences; around 20% of them were found once. The ten largest clones take up around 45% of the sample.

Stable Graves' hyperthyroidism was defined as the absence of progression to ophthalmopathy over 18 months of follow-up. Hyperthyroidism patients were newly diagnosed, with disease duration under 2 months, and aged 18 to 65 years. Patients with uncontrolled infections, other autoimmune diseases, pregnancy or lactation were excluded. Diagnoses relied on clinical symptoms, serum thyroxine and TRAb, thyroid ultrasound and orbital computed tomography. Ficoll-Paque density gradient centrifugation was used to isolate PBMCs from approximately 10 ml of fresh peripheral blood. Total RNA was extracted using Trizol reagent, and RNA quality was assessed on an Agilent 2100 Bioanalyzer.

This receptor chain uses TRBV10-3 and TRBJ2-7; the D gene cannot be resolved beyond TRBD1 or TRBD2, each matching 5 bases. This TCR derives from a woman aged 45-60 years with Graves' hyperthyroidism. Material: blood. DNA sequence: TGTGCCATCAGTGAGTCGATGGGACCTATCTACGAGCAGTACTTC. Translated, it gives CAISESMGPIYEQYF.